One sample yielded the 25 T cell receptor beta chains listed below, sequenced in a study of graft-versus-host responses after intestinal transplantation. TCRdb keeps only in-frame clones here, not all; method: immunoSEQ multiplex PCR. Counted here are about 90,000 clones, approximately 92% occurring once; the ten biggest clones make up roughly 0.31%. No cognate antigen is known for these TCRs. This specimen was unstimulated CD4+ T cells sorted from spleen or lymph node cells, taken before intestinal transplant. All receptors derive from a human donor who received an intestinal transplant.

The rearrangement joins TRBV5-1 to TRBJ2-1; 9 nucleotides agree with TRBD2. Trimming took 0 bases from V and 3 from J; bases not matched to a gene: 4. CDR1 and CDR2 (germline): SGHRS, YFSETQ. The CDR3 sequence is 16 residues long. In nucleotides, the CDR3 is TGCGCCAGCAGCTTGGCGTCTAGCGGGGACTACAATGAGCAGTTCTTC. This sequence encodes CASSLASSGDYNEQFF.

The rearrangement joins TRBV5-4 to TRBJ1-2; 7 bases fit TRBD1. This CDR3 comprises 19 residues. The trim removed 0 bases at V and 4 bases at J, leaving 18 bases unmatched. The germline V gene has CDR1 SGHNT and CDR2 YYREEE (reference sequence). The DNA for the CDR3 is TGTGCCAGCAGCTTGGGGAGGGATAACAGGGGCCGCCGCTTCTATGGCTACACCTTC. The encoded protein is CASSLGRDNRGRRFYGYTF.

The chain carries TRBV6-1 and TRBJ2-5, with 8 positions matching TRBD2. CDR1 MNHNS and CDR2 SASEGT come from the germline V gene. V was clipped by 4 bases and J by 4 bases; unmatched bases: 8. This CDR3 is built from 15 residues. CDR3 amino acids: CASSGRAGALETQYF. The CDR3 DNA sequence: TGTGCCAGCAGTGGCCGAGCGGGAGCGTTAGAGACCCAGTACTTC.

CDR3 coding DNA: TGTGCCAGCAGCTCGGGACTAGCGGGCTACGAGCAGTACTTC. Amino acid sequence: CASSSGLAGYEQYF. This sequence joins TRBV7-8 and TRBJ2-7; 12 positions agree with TRBD2. Trimming took 4 bases from V and 3 from J; bases not matched to a gene: 1. CDR1 and CDR2 (germline): SGHVS, FQNEAQ. This CDR3 is 14 amino acids long.

The CDR3 DNA sequence: TGTGCCAGCAGCCGTAGCGGGAGGGCGAACACCGGGGAGCTGTTTTTT. It translates to CASSRSGRANTGELFF. The chain links TRBV27 to TRBJ2-2, with 11 positions matching TRBD2. The CDR3 spans 16 residues. J lost 0 bases, V lost 6 bases, and 3 bases had no gene match. In germline, CDR1 is MNHEY, CDR2 SMNVEV (reference sequence).

The chain has TRBV5-1 and TRBJ2-5; the D gene is possibly TRBD1 (7 bases). Trimming took 0 bases from V and 4 from J, leaving 16 bases between them. This CDR3 is 16 amino acids long. Germline CDR1 reads SGHRS; CDR2 reads YFSETQ. The CDR3 region has the DNA TGCGCCAGCAGCTTGGCCGCTCGACAGGGAGGAGAGACCCAGTACTTC. Protein product: CASSLAARQGGETQYF.

The V gene is TRBV6-5, the J gene TRBJ1-1; D remains unclear. V was cut by 0 bases and J by 3 bases, with 8 bases left in between. CDR1 is MNHEY, CDR2 SVGAGI, per germline. CDR3 length equals 14 residues. Written as DNA, the CDR3 is TGTGCCAGCAGTTACTCGGTTGGCTACACTGAAGCTTTCTTT. This codes for CASSYSVGYTEAFF.

The V and J genes are TRBV29-1 and TRBJ2-1; 10 bases line up with TRBD1. This CDR3 has 13 residues. Per germline, CDR1 SQVTM and CDR2 ANQGSEA. V dropped 5 bases and J dropped 9; count of bases not matched to a gene: 7. This chain's CDR3 is CSVSTGGGSEQFF. The DNA for the CDR3 is TGCAGCGTTTCGACAGGGGGCGGTTCTGAGCAGTTCTTC.

This clone was recorded once. V gene TRBV30 combines with J gene TRBJ2-7, with D perhaps matching TRBD2 (6 bases). V was clipped by 1 base and J by 2 bases, with 9 bases between them. The CDR3 has 13 amino acids. Germline V gives CDR1 GTSNPN, CDR2 SVGIG (reference sequence). The CDR3 spells CAWSAGLPYEQYF. CDR3 bases: TGTGCCTGGAGTGCCGGACTACCCTACGAGCAGTACTTC.

V gene TRBV19 combines with J gene TRBJ2-5, with a possible D match to TRBD2 (6 bases). V was cut by 2 bases and J by 5 bases, with 12 bases left in between. The CDR3 is made up of 14 amino acids. Germline CDR1 reads LNHDA; CDR2 reads SQIVND (reference sequence). CDR3 nucleotide sequence: TGTGCCAGTAGTATAATTAGCGGTTCGGAGACCCAGTACTTC. Its translation is CASSIISGSETQYF. Looking up the rest from reference TRBV19 and TRBJ2-5 gives the full variable domain: DGGITQSPKYLFRKEGQNVTLSCEQNLNHDAMYWYRQDPGQGLRLIYYSQIVNDFQKGDIAEGYSVSREKKESFPLTVTSAQKNPTAFYLCASSIISGSETQYFGPGTRLLVL.

V and J are TRBV28 and TRBJ2-1; D might be TRBD2 (6 bases). The V gene's germline CDR1 is MDHEN and CDR2 SYDVKM. The CDR3 length is 16 residues. Trimming removed 1 base from V and 3 bases from J, with 13 bases in between. The CDR3 spells CASSLLYGTHYNEQFF. The CDR3 DNA reads as TGTGCCAGCAGTTTATTATATGGGACTCACTACAATGAGCAGTTCTTC.

This rearrangement joins TRBV30 to TRBJ1-3; TRBD1 aligns across 7 bases. From germline, CDR1 is GTSNPN and CDR2 SVGIG (reference sequence). The length of the CDR3 is 14 residues. The junction had 4 bases not matched to a gene; V was cut back by 1 base and J by 4 bases. CDR3 sequence: CAWSGGQRGNTIYF. The DNA of the CDR3 is TGTGCCTGGAGTGGGGGACAGCGGGGAAACACCATATATTTT.

V is TRBV30 and J is TRBJ1-5; D gene ambiguous. The CDR3 is 13 residues long. CDR1 and CDR2 (germline): GTSNPN, SVGIG (reference sequence). The ends were cut back, 1 base at V and 3 bases at J, with 7 bases in the middle. This CDR3 reads CAWSANLNQPQHF. The CDR3 DNA follows: TGTGCCTGGAGTGCTAACCTCAATCAGCCCCAGCATTTT.

V gene TRBV9 combines with J gene TRBJ2-7; 9 nucleotides align to TRBD1. Trimming cost V 0 bases and J 7 bases; bases outside gene matches: 8. The CDR3 spans 15 residues. Looked up from germline, CDR1 is SGDLS and CDR2 is YYNGEE. The CDR3 DNA follows: TGTGCCAGCAGCGTAGAGGGCCAGGACAGGGGTGAGCAGTACTTC. It is translated as CASSVEGQDRGEQYF.

This chain links TRBV6-5 with TRBJ1-2, with 9 positions matching TRBD1. The V gene end was trimmed by 1 base and the J gene end by 2 bases; junction bases not matched to a gene: 2. Germline V gene data show CDR1 as MNHEY and CDR2 as SVGAGI. The CDR3 runs 15 residues. Here the CDR3 reads CASSYLGQGNYGYTF. CDR3 DNA sequence: TGTGCCAGCAGTTACTTGGGACAGGGAAACTATGGCTACACCTTC.

Here the CDR3 reads CATSRDGGQVLPYEQYF. CDR3 sequence (DNA): TGTGCCACCAGCAGAGATGGGGGACAGGTATTACCCTACGAGCAGTACTTC. This rearrangement joins TRBV15 to TRBJ2-7, with 8 bases aligning to TRBD1. This CDR3 contains 17 residues. CDR1 is LNHNV, CDR2 YYDKDF, per germline (reference sequence). Unmatched junction bases numbered 9, after V lost 0 bases and J lost 2 bases.

V is TRBV28 and J is TRBJ1-5, with D unclear. In germline, CDR1 is MDHEN, CDR2 SYDVKM. The CDR3 is 12 residues long. V lost 8 bases, J lost 10 bases, and 15 bases lay in between. In DNA form, the CDR3 reads TGTGCCAGCGTCCCTAGGGAGGGTCCCCAGCATTTT. It is translated as CASVPREGPQHF.

The chain couples TRBV27 to TRBJ1-5; perhaps TRBD1 as D (5 bases). Per the germline V gene, CDR1 is MNHEY and CDR2 is SMNVEV (reference sequence). The CDR3 runs 14 residues. V was trimmed by 4 bases and J by 1 base, leaving 8 bases between them. In DNA, the CDR3 is TGTGCCAGCAGTTCGAGGGACAGCAATCAGCCCCAGCATTTT. Its translation: CASSSRDSNQPQHF.

This clone was recorded only once. The V and J genes are TRBV6-5 and TRBJ2-5, with a possible D match to TRBD2 (5 bases). Trimming removed 7 bases at V and 1 base at J, with 7 bases between. CDR1 and CDR2 (germline): MNHEY, SVGAGI. The CDR3 extends over 12 amino acids. In DNA form, the CDR3 reads TGTGCCAGCAAGGACTTCCAAGAGACCCAGTACTTC. Amino acids: CASKDFQETQYF.

The chain carries TRBV11-2 and TRBJ2-1; 12 bases match TRBD2. Germline trimming cut 3 bases from V and 3 bases from J; bases unmatched to any gene: 12. The CDR3 is made up of 19 amino acids. Germline CDR1 and CDR2: SGHAT and FQNNGV. CDR3 sequence reads: CASSFSPPGTSGRYNEQFF. The CDR3 region has the DNA TGTGCCAGCAGCTTCTCGCCTCCTGGGACTAGCGGGCGCTACAATGAGCAGTTCTTC. Complete variable domain (other parts from reference TRBV11-2 and TRBJ2-1): EAGVAQSPRYKIIEKRQSVAFWCNPISGHATLYWYQQILGQGPKLLIQFQNNGVVDDSQLPKDRFSAERLKGVDSTLKIQPAKLEDSAVYLCASSFSPPGTSGRYNEQFFGPGTRLTVL.

The chain couples TRBV29-1 to TRBJ1-3; D unclear. Germline CDR1 and CDR2: SQVTM and ANQGSEA. This CDR3 is built from 15 residues. The germline V and J ends were trimmed by 3 bases and 3 bases, with 15 bases remaining between them. CDR3 residues: CSVEAFRAGGNTIYF. The CDR3, as DNA: TGCAGCGTTGAGGCCTTTCGGGCCGGTGGAAACACCATATATTTT. Filled out from reference TRBV29-1 and TRBJ1-3, the complete variable domain reads SAVISQKPSRDICQRGTSLTIQCQVDSQVTMMFWYRQQPGQSLTLIATANQGSEATYESGFVIDKFPISRPNLTFSTLTVSNMSPEDSSIYLCSVEAFRAGGNTIYFGEGSWLTVV.

The chain joins TRBV27 to TRBJ2-2; 7 positions agree with TRBD1. V lost 8 bases, J lost 0 bases, and 9 bases stayed unmatched. The length of the CDR3 is 16 residues. CDR1 and CDR2 from the germline V gene are MNHEY and SMNVEV (reference sequence). The CDR3 region is CASVPLDRTNTGELFF. Written as DNA, the CDR3 is TGTGCCAGCGTCCCGCTGGACAGGACGAACACCGGGGAGCTGTTTTTT.

V usage is TRBV2 and J usage is TRBJ2-7; 14 bases fit TRBD2. The CDR3 is made up of 15 amino acids. Trimming took 6 bases from V and 13 from J; bases not matched to a gene: 14. Germline loops: CDR1 SNHLY, CDR2 FYNNEI. CDR3 sequence: CASRIGPGTSGSLYF. The CDR3 DNA is TGTGCCAGCAGGATAGGGCCTGGGACTAGCGGGAGTCTTTACTTC.

The chain is built from TRBV27 and TRBJ1-1, with a possible D match to TRBD1 (5 bases). V was pared by 2 bases and J by 7 bases, with 17 bases between. Germline V CDR1 and CDR2: MNHEY, SMNVEV (reference sequence). This CDR3 contains 15 residues. CDR3 in DNA: TGTGCCAGCAGTTTACGCCTCCGGGGCAGGAATGAAGCTTTCTTT. As protein: CASSLRLRGRNEAFF.

The CDR3: CALQREGPILRPYEQYF. CDR3 DNA sequence: TGTGCACTACAGCGGGAGGGCCCTATACTAAGACCCTACGAGCAGTACTTC. The rearrangement links TRBV14 to TRBJ2-7; the match to TRBD2 covers 10 bases. This CDR3 region has 17 residues. CDR1 and CDR2 from the germline V gene are SGHDN and FVKESK.